This T cell receptor (beta chain) is from a study of T cells in Graves' hyperthyroidism and ophthalmopathy. The V gene lost 1 base and the J gene lost 2 bases, with 10 bases spanning the gap. The germline CDR1 and CDR2 sequences are SGHRS and YFSETQ. The CDR3 sequence is 15 residues long. Absence of ophthalmopathy progression within 18 months defined stable Graves' hyperthyroidism. Hyperthyroidism in the patients, aged 18 to 65, was newly diagnosed and under 2 months in duration. In making diagnoses, clinical symptoms, serum thyroxine and TRAb, thyroid ultrasound and orbital computed tomography were all used. From 10 ml of fresh peripheral blood, PBMCs were isolated. The investigators amplified TCR beta CDR3 regions from RNA transcripts. A set of HTBI primers served as the primers for a first-round RT-PCR of the TCR CDR3. TCRdb re-derived calls from the multiplex PCR reads in MiXCR, one entry per CDR3 protein. The top ten clones hold over 3.5% of a sample with some 620,000 distinct CDR3 sequences, around 15% of them seen once.

The sequenced sample consisted of blood. The chain employs TRBV5-1 and TRBJ1-5, with no clear D. This sequence was found in a young woman with Graves' hyperthyroidism. The CDR3 loop reads CASSLTGFGNQPQHF. CDR3 nucleotide sequence: TGCGCCAGCAGCTTGACCGGGTTCGGCAATCAGCCCCAGCATTTT.